This entry features one TCR beta chain sequence. Its matching antigen is unknown. There are 10 residues in the CDR3. Germline CDR1 and CDR2: MNHNS and SASEGT. V dropped 8 bases and J dropped 2 bases, with 3 bases sitting between them. The source of the sample is a study of cytomegalovirus exposure and HLA in healthy donors. Looking at the study overall: T cells numbering about 200 million yielded some 120 million unique TCR beta sequences in an earlier analysis.

Primers for the PCR totalled 60 Vbeta and 13 Jbeta. The table came from immunoSEQ multiplex PCR; TCRdb's copy has only in-frame clones and leaves some out. The profile shows about 120,000 clones, 60% to 75% of them singletons. Study outcomes and limitations: Reports indicated that the classifier achieved high specificity and sensitivity in diagnosing cytomegalovirus status.

The TCR was taken from a woman between 35 and 50 years old in good health and CMV-seropositive. V usage is TRBV6-1 and J usage is TRBJ1-2; D ambiguous. The sequencing input was PBMCs. The CDR3 loop reads CASRNYGYTF. As DNA, the CDR3 is TGTGCCAGCCGGAACTATGGCTACACCTTC.